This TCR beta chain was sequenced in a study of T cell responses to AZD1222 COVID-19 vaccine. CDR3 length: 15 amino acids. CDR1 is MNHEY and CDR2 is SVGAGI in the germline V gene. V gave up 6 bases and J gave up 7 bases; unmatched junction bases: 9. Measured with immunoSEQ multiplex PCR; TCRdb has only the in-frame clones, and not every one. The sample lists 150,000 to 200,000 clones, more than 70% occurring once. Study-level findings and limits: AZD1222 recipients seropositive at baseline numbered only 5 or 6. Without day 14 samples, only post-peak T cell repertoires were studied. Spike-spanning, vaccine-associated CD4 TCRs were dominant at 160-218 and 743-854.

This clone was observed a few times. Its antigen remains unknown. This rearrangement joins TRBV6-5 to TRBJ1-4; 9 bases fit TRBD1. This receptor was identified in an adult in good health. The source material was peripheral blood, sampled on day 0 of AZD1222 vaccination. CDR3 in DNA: TGTGCCAGCAGCTTCCAACAGGGGGCGGGTGAAAAACTGTTTTTT. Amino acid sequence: CASSFQQGAGEKLFF.